This T cell receptor beta chain emerged from a study of technical replicates of blood from several donors. Between the trimmed V and J ends, which lost 2 bases and 0 bases, there was a span of 6 bases. The CDR3 spans 14 residues. Germline lookup yields CDR1 SGDLS and CDR2 YYNGEE. TCRdb keeps only in-frame clones here, not all; method: immunoSEQ multiplex PCR. The data contain around 63,000 clones, more than 85% of them singletons. This clone was recorded only once. The chain employs TRBV9 and TRBJ1-5; D is ambiguous. The sequence came from a human donor in good health. Some clones in this sample may be carry-over from other donors' samples. The specimen sequenced was PBMCs. This CDR3 reads CASSVVSSNQPQHF. CDR3 coding DNA: TGTGCCAGCAGCGTCGTGAGTAGCAATCAGCCCCAGCATTTT.